These 3 T cell receptor beta chains came from one sample sequenced in a study of HIV-infected children after antiretroviral therapy interruption. A 3' RACE protocol on RNA, with unique molecular identifiers, produced the TCR library. One entry per CDR3 protein results from TCRdb running MiXCR on the 3' RACE reads. The data hold more than 75,000 distinct CDR3 sequences, with around 6.9% observed a single time. Treatment defined: PENTA 11 planned treatment interruption arm or continuous ART arm. The source material was CD45RA+ CD4+ T cells from PBMCs, pooled from several time points, sampled from a donor given antiretroviral therapy, either interrupted or continuous. Regarding subset: naive CD4+ CD45RA+ CD45RO- T cells. All receptors come from a pool of human donors with HIV.

Ten or more counts support this clonotype. This chain joins TRBV20-1 and TRBJ1-6; possible D gene TRBD1, 6 bases. Trimming removed 1 base at V and 10 bases at J, with 11 bases between. CDR3 length equals 13 residues. Germline assignment: CDR1 DFQATT and CDR2 SNEGSKA (reference sequence). This CDR3 reads CSARGAQGSPLHF. The CDR3 DNA reads TGCAGTGCTAGAGGGGCTCAGGGGTCACCCCTCCACTTT.

Ten or more counts support this clonotype. The chain is built from TRBV24-1 and TRBJ2-1, with D perhaps matching TRBD1 (5 bases). The V end lost 3 bases, the J end lost 8 bases, and 16 bases lay between the germline ends. The CDR3 covers 15 residues. Germline values: CDR1 KGHDR, CDR2 SFDVKD. In DNA, the CDR3 is TGTGCCACCAGTGATGGGGCCCGCGGCAGGGATGAGCAGTTCTTC. It codes for CATSDGARGRDEQFF.

This clonotype was seen repeatedly, ten times or more. V is TRBV5-1 and J is TRBJ2-3; D is unresolved. Germline V gene lookup returns CDR1 SGHRS and CDR2 YFSETQ. The CDR3 length is 14 residues. V lost 0 bases and J lost 3, with 8 bases in between. The DNA for the CDR3 is TGCGCCAGCAGCTTGGGTAGTTCGACAGATACGCAGTATTTT. As protein: CASSLGSSTDTQYF. The full variable domain, completed using reference TRBV5-1 and TRBJ2-3, is KAGVTQTPRYLIKTRGQQVTLSCSPISGHRSVSWYQQTPGQGLQFLFEYFSETQRNKGNFPGRFSGRQFSNSRSEMNVSTLELGDSALYLCASSLGSSTDTQYFGPGTRLTVL.